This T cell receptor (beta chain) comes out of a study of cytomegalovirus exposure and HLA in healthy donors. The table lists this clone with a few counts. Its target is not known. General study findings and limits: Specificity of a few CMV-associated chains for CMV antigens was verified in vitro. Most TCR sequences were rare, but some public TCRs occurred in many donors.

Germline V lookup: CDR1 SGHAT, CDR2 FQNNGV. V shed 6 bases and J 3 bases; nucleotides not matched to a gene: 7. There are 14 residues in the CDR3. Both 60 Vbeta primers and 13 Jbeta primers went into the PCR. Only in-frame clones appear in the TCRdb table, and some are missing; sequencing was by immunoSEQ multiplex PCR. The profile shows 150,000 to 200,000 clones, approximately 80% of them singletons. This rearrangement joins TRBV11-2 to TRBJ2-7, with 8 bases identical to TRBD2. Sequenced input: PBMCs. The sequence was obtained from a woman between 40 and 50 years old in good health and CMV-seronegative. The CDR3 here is CASRFRGGRYEQYF. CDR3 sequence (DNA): TGTGCCAGCAGATTCCGGGGGGGCCGCTACGAGCAGTACTTC.